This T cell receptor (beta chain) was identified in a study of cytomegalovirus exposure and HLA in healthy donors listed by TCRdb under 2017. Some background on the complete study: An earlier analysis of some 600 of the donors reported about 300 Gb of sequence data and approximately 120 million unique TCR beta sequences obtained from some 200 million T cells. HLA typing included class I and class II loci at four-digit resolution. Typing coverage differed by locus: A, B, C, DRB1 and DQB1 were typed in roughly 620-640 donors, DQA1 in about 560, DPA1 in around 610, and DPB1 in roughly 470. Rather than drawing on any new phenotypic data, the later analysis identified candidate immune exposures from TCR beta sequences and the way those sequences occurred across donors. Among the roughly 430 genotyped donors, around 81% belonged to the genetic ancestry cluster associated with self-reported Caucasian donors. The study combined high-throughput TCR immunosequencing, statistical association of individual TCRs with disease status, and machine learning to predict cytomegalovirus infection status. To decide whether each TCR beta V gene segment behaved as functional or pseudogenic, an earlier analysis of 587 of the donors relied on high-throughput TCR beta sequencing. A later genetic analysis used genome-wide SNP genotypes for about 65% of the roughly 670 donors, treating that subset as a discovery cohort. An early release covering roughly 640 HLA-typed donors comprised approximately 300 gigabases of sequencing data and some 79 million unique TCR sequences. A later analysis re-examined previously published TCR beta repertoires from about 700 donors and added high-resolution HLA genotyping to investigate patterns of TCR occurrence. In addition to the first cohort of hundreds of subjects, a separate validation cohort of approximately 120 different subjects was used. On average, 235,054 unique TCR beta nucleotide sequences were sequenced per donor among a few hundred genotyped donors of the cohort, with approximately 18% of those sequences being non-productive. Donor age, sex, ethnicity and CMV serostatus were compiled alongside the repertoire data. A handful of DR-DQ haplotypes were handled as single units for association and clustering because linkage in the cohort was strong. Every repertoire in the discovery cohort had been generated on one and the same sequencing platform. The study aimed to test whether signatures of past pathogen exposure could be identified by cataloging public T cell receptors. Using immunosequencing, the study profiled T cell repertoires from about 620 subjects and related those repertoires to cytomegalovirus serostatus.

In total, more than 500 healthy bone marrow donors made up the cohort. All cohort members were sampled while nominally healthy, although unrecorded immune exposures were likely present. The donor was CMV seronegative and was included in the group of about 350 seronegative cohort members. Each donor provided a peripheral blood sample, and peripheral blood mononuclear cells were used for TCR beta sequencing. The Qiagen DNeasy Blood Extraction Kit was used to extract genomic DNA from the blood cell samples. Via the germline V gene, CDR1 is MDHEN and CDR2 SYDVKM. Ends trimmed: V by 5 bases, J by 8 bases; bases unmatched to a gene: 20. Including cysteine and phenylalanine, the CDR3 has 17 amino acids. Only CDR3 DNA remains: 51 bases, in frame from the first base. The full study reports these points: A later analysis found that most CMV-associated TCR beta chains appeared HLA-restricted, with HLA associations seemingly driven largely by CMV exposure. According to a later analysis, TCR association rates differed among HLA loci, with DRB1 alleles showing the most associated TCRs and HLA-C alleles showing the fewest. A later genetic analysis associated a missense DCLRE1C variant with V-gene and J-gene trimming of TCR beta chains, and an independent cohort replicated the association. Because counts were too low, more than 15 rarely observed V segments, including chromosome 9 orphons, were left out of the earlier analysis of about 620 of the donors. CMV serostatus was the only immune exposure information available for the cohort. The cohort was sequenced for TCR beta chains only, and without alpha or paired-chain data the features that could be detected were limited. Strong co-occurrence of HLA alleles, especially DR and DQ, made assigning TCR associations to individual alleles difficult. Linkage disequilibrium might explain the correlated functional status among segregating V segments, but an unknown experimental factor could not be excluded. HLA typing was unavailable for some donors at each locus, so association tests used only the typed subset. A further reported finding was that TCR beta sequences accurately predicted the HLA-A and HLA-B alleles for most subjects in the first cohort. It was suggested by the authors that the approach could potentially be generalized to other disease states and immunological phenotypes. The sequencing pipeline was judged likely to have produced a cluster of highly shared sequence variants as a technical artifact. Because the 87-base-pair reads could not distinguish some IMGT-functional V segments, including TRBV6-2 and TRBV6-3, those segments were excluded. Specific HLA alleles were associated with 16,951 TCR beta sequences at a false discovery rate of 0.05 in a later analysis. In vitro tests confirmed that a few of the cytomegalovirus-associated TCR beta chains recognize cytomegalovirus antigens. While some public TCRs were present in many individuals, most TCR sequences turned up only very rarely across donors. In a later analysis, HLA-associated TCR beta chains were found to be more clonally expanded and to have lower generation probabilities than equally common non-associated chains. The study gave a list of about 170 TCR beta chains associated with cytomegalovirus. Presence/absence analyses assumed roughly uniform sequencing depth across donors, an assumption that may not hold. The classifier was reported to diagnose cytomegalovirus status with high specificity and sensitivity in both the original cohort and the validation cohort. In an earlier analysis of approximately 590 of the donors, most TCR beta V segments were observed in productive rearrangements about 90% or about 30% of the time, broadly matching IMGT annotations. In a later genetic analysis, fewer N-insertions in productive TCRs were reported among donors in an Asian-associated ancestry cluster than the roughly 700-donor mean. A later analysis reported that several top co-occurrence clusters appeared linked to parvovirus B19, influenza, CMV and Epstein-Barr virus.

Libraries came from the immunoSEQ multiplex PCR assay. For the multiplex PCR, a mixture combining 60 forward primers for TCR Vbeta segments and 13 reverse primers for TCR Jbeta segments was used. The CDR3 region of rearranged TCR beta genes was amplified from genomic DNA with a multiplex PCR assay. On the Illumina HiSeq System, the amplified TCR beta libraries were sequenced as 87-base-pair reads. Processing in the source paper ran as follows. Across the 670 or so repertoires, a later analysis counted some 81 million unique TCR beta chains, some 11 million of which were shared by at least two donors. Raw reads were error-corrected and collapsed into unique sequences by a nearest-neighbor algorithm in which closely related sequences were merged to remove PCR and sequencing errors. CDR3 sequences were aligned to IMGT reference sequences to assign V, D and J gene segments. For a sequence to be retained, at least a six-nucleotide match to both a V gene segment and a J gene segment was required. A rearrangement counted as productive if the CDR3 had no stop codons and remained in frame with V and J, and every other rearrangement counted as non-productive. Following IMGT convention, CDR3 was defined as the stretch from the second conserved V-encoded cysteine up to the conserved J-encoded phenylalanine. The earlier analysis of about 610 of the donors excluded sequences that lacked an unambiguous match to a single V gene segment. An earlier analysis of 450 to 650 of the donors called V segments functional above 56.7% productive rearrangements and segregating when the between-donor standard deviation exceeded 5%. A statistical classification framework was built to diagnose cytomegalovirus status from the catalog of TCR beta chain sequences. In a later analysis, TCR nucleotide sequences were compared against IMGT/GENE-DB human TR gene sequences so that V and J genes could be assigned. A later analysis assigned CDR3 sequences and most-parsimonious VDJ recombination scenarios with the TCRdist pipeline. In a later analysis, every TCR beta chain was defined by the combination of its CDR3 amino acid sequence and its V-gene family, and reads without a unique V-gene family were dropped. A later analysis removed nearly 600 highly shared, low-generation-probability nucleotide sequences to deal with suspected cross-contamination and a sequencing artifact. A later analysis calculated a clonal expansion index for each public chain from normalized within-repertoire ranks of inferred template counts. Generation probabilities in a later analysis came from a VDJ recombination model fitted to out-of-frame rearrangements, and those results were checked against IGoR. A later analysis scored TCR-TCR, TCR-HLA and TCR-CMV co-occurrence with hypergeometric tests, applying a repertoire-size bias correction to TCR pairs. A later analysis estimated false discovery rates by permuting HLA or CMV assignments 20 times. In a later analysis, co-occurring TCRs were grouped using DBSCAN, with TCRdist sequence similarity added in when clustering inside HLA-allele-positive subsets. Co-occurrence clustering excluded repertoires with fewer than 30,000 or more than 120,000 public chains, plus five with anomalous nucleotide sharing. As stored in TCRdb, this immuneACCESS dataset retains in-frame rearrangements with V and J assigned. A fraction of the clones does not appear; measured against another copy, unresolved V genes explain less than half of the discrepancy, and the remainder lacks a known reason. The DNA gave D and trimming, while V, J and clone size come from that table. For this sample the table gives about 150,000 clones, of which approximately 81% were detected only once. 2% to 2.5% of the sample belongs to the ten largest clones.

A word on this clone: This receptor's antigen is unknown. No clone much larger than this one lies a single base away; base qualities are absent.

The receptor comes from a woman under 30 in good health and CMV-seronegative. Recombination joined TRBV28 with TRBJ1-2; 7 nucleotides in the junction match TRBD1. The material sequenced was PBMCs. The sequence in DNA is TGTGCCAGCAGTCCACCCGCGGGACAGTCAAACCTTCCCGGCTACACCTTC. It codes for CASSPPAGQSNLPGYTF.